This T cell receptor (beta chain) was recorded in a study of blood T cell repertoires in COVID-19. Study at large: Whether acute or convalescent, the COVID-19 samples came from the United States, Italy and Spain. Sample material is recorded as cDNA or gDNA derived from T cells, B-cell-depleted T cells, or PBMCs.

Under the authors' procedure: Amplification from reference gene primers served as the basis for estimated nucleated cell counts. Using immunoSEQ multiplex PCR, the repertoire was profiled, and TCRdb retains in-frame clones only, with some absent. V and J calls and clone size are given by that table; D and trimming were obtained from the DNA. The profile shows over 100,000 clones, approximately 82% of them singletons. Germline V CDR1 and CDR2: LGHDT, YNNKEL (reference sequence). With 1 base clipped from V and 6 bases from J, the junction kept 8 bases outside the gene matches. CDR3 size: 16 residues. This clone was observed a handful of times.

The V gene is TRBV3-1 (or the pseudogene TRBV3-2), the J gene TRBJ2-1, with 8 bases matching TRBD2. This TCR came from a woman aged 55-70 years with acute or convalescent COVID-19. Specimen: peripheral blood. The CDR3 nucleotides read TGTGCCAGCAGCCAAGTTCCCAGCGGGAGACTCAATGAGCAGTTCTTC. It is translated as CASSQVPSGRLNEQFF.